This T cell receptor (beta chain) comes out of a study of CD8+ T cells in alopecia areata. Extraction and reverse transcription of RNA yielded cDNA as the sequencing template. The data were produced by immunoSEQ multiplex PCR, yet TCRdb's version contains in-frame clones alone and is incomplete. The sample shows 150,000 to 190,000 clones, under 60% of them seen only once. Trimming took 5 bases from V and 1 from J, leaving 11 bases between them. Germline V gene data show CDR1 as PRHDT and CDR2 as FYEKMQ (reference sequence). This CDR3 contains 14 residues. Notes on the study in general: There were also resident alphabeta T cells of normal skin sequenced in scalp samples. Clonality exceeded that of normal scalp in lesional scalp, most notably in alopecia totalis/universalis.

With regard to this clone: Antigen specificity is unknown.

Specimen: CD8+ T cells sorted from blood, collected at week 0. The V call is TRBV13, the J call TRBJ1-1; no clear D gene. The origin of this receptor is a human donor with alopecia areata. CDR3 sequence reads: CASSISPSNTEAFF. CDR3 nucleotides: TGTGCCAGCAGCATTAGTCCCTCGAACACTGAAGCTTTCTTT.